The 20 T cell receptor beta chains given below trace back to one sample, sequenced in a study of cytomegalovirus exposure and HLA in healthy donors. 13 Jbeta primers and 60 Vbeta primers were used for the PCR. Here immunoSEQ multiplex PCR was the method, and the copy in TCRdb shows in-frame clones only, minus some. Here the sample spans about 150,000 clones, 77% being singletons. The source material was PBMCs. All receptors derive from a man under 40 in good health and CMV-seronegative.

V gene TRBV11-2 combines with J gene TRBJ1-2; D perhaps matches TRBD1 (5 bases). This CDR3 is built from 14 residues. The germline CDR1 and CDR2 sequences are SGHAT and FQNNGV. Trimming removed 3 bases at V and 4 bases at J, with 12 bases between. The CDR3 coding sequence is TGTGCCAGCAGCTTGGGGGGATACTTCTATGGCTACACCTTC. Encoded protein: CASSLGGYFYGYTF.

The genes are TRBV5-1 and TRBJ2-6; maybe TRBD1 (5 bases). Deletions cut 1 base from V and 0 bases from J, with 5 bases between. Germline CDR1 SGHRS, CDR2 YFSETQ. This CDR3 has 15 residues. CDR3 in DNA: TGCGCCAGCAGCTTGCAGGGCTCTGGGGCCAACGTCCTGACTTTC. Amino acid sequence: CASSLQGSGANVLTF.

The chain employs TRBV28 and TRBJ2-7; 7 nucleotides line up with TRBD1. V was clipped by 2 bases and J by 1 base; unmatched bases: 2. The CDR3 length is 14 residues. Germline lookup yields CDR1 MDHEN and CDR2 SYDVKM. The CDR3: CASSLRQGSYEQYF. The DNA for the CDR3 is TGTGCCAGCAGTTTACGACAGGGATCCTACGAGCAGTACTTC.

This clone appeared once. The germline gene is not matched at one end of the junction; a read error may be the cause. This chain uses TRBV7-7 with TRBJ2-5; TRBD2 agrees at 11 bases. Germline CDR1 and CDR2: SSHAT and FNYEAQ (reference sequence). The CDR3 runs 15 residues. The CDR3 sequence: CASSFGTSGQETQYF. The CDR3 DNA reads TGTGCTAGCAGCTTCGGGACTAGCGGACAAGAGACCCAGTACTTC.

Note on this clone: The sample contains more than one DNA sequence encoding this CDR3. This chain uses TRBV9 with TRBJ2-1; weak D call: TRBD1 (5 bases). In germline, CDR1 is SGDLS, CDR2 YYNGEE. The CDR3 runs to 15 residues. Trimming removed 3 bases at V and 1 base at J, with 11 bases between. The CDR3 DNA follows: TGTGCCAGCAGCGACGGACAAACGTCCTACAATGAGCAGTTCTTC. Protein: CASSDGQTSYNEQFF.

Here the CDR3 reads CASTDYSYEQYF. The CDR3 bases are TGTGCCAGTACCGACTACTCCTACGAGCAGTACTTC. The chain is built from TRBV19 and TRBJ2-7, with D possibly TRBD2 on 5 matching bases. Deletions cut 7 bases from V and 0 bases from J, with 7 bases between. The CDR3 is 12 residues long. Germline CDR1 reads LNHDA; CDR2 reads SQIVND (reference sequence).

This chain connects TRBV6-1 to TRBJ2-1, with TRBD2 matching over 10 bases. CDR1 is MNHNS, CDR2 SASEGT, per germline. V dropped 3 bases and J dropped 8; count of bases not matched to a gene: 10. The CDR3 is 16 residues long. CDR3 amino acids: CASSDRSGRVADEQFF. The CDR3 region has the DNA TGTGCCAGCAGTGACCGGAGCGGGAGGGTGGCAGATGAGCAGTTCTTC.

A note on this clone: Its ends do not fully match the called genes, so a read error is possible. The chain is built from TRBV7-7 and TRBJ2-3, with D unresolved. CDR1 is SSHAT and CDR2 is FNYEAQ in the germline V gene (reference sequence). The length of the CDR3 is 10 residues. Here the CDR3 reads CASSRDTQYF. CDR3 nucleotide sequence: TGTGCTAGCAGCCGGGATACGCAGTATTTT.

V usage is TRBV19 and J usage is TRBJ2-7; TRBD1 matches at 7 bases. Germline lookup yields CDR1 LNHDA and CDR2 SQIVND (reference sequence). The V segment lost 5 bases and the J segment 6 bases; nucleotides outside the gene matches: 7. The CDR3 has 13 amino acids. This CDR3 reads CASSWTGPSEQYF. The CDR3 DNA reads TGTGCCAGTAGTTGGACAGGCCCAAGCGAGCAGTACTTC.

The chain links TRBV30 to TRBJ2-5; possible D gene TRBD2, 6 bases. Trimming took off 4 bases at V and 2 bases at J, with 8 bases between the two ends. The CDR3 extends over 12 amino acids. The germline V gene has CDR1 GTSNPN and CDR2 SVGIG (reference sequence). This chain's CDR3 is CAWMGTQETQYF. The DNA for the CDR3 is TGTGCCTGGATGGGGACTCAAGAGACCCAGTACTTC.

The chain has TRBV27 and TRBJ1-5, with 11 nucleotides matching TRBD1. After removal of 1 base from V and 15 bases from J, the junction contained 11 bases not matched to a gene. Germline assignment: CDR1 MNHEY and CDR2 SMNVEV (reference sequence). This CDR3 spans 15 amino acids. In DNA, the CDR3 is TGTGCCAGCAGTTTATTCCCGGGACAGGGGGGGTATTTGCATTTT. Amino acid sequence: CASSLFPGQGGYLHF.

This clone was detected a few times. The chain carries TRBV10-3 and TRBJ2-7; the D gene is possibly TRBD2 (6 bases). Looked up from germline, CDR1 is ENHRY and CDR2 is SYGVKD. The CDR3 contains 13 residues. Trimming took off 9 bases at V and 1 base at J, with 13 bases between the two ends. The CDR3 loop reads CAIIRDLSYEQYF. The DNA for the CDR3 is TGTGCCATTATCCGGGACTTATCCTACGAGCAGTACTTC.

The chain links TRBV19 to TRBJ2-1; the D is unclear. Germline V gene lookup returns CDR1 LNHDA and CDR2 SQIVND (reference sequence). The CDR3 runs to 15 residues. The V end lost 5 bases, the J end lost 5 bases, and 16 bases lay between the germline ends. The DNA for the CDR3 is TGTGCCAGTAGTGCGCAGAGCCCAGGTAACAATGAGCAGTTCTTC. It codes for CASSAQSPGNNEQFF.

This clone occurred once. The V call is TRBV13, the J call TRBJ2-7; 9 bases are a match to TRBD2. Germline-derived CDR1 and CDR2 are PRHDT and FYEKMQ (reference sequence). This CDR3 spans 17 amino acids. V was clipped by 1 base and J by 2 bases; unmatched bases: 9. Here the CDR3 reads CASSLVSGSGGTYEQYF. Here the CDR3 DNA reads TGTGCCAGCAGCTTAGTTTCCGGGAGCGGGGGGACCTACGAGCAGTACTTC. The full variable domain, completed using reference TRBV13 and TRBJ2-7, is AAGVIQSPRHLIKEKRETATLKCYPIPRHDTVYWYQQGPGQDPQFLISFYEKMQSDKGSIPDRFSAQQFSDYHSELNMSSLELGDSALYFCASSLVSGSGGTYEQYFGPGTRLTVT.

V and J are TRBV5-6 and TRBJ2-2, with D tentatively TRBD2 (5 bases). Between the trimmed V and J ends, which lost 4 bases and 14 bases, there was a span of 15 bases. Germline loops: CDR1 SGHDT, CDR2 YYEEEE. This CDR3 is built from 12 residues. CDR3: CASSRTPIGLFF. The CDR3 DNA reads TGTGCCAGCAGCAGGACTCCAATTGGACTGTTTTTT.

This sequence joins TRBV10-3 and TRBJ2-4; D may be TRBD1 (5 bases). Trimming took off 4 bases at V and 0 bases at J, with 7 bases between the two ends. Germline lookup yields CDR1 ENHRY and CDR2 SYGVKD. The CDR3 extends over 14 amino acids. For the CDR3, the DNA is TGTGCCATCAGTGGCCAGGGAGCCAAAAACATTCAGTACTTC. Its translation: CAISGQGAKNIQYF.

In the case of this clone: Other DNA sequences of this sample code for an identical CDR3. This chain joins TRBV5-1 and TRBJ2-1; 11 bases agree with TRBD2. Germline V gene sequence: CDR1 SGHRS, CDR2 YFSETQ. V shed 4 bases and J 6 bases; nucleotides not matched to a gene: 3. The CDR3 runs to 14 residues. DNA for the CDR3: TGCGCCAGCAGCCTAGGGACTAGCGGCAATGAGCAGTTCTTC. Residues: CASSLGTSGNEQFF.

The sample holds one count of this clone. The chain uses TRBV19 and TRBJ1-2; the match to TRBD1 covers 8 bases. The germline CDR1 and CDR2 sequences are LNHDA and SQIVND (reference sequence). There are 14 residues in the CDR3. J lost 4 bases, V lost 3 bases, and 4 bases had no gene match. CDR3 sequence reads: CASSMIGTGYGYTF. In nucleotides, the CDR3 is TGTGCCAGTAGTATGATTGGGACAGGCTATGGCTACACCTTC.

J is TRBJ2-5 and V is TRBV6-5; D is unresolved. The CDR3 contains 14 residues. Per germline, CDR1 MNHEY and CDR2 SVGAGI. V gave up 0 bases and J gave up 3 bases, with 8 bases separating them. In DNA, the CDR3 is TGTGCCAGCAGTTACTCGGCTCGGGAAGAGACCCAGTACTTC. Translated, it gives CASSYSAREETQYF.

In its sample, this clone was seen a few times. The chain carries TRBV4-1 and TRBJ1-3; D gene unclear. V dropped 0 bases and J dropped 1 base, with 10 bases sitting between them. Germline V gene lookup returns CDR1 MGHRA and CDR2 YSYEKL. CDR3 length equals 16 residues. This CDR3 is CASSQEIGRSGNTIYF. As DNA, the CDR3 is TGCGCCAGCAGCCAAGAGATCGGGAGATCTGGAAACACCATATATTTT.